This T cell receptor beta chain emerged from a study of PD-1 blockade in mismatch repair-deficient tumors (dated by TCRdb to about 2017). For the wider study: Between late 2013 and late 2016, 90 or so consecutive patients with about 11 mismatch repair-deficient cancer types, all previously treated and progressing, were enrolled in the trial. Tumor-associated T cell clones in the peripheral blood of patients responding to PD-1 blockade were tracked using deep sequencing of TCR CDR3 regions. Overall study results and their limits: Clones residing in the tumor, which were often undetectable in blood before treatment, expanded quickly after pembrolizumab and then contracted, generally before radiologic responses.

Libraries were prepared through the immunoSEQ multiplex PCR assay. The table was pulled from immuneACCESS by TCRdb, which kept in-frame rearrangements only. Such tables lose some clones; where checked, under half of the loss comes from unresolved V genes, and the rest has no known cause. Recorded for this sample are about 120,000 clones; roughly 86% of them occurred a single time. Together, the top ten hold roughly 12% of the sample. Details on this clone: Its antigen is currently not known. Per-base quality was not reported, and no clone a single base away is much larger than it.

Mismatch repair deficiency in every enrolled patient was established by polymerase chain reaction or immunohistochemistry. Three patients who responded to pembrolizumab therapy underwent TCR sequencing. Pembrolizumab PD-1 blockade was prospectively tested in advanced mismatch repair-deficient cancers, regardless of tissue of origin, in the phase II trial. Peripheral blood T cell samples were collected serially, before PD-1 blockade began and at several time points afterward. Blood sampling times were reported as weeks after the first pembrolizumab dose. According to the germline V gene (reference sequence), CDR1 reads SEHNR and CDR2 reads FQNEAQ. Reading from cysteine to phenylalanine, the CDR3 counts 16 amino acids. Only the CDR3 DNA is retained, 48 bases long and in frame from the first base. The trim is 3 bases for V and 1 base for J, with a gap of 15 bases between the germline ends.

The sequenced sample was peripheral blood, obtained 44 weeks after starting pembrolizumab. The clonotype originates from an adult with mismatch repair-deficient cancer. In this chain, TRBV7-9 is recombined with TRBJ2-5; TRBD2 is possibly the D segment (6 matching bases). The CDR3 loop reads CASSFGTGDLQETQYF. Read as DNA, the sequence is TGTGCCAGCAGCTTCGGGACTGGGGACCTCCAAGAGACCCAGTACTTC.